What follows are 28 T cell receptor beta chains derived from one specimen sequenced in a study of post-analysis software for immune sequencing data. Libraries were made from TCR beta cDNA, and they carried unique molecular identifiers. Via MiXCR, TCRdb re-called the PCR reads, giving one row per CDR3 protein. Of about 770,000 distinct CDR3 sequences listed, just over 45% were seen once; the top ten hold 4.9%. Overall study results and limits: With TRBV5-6, TRBV5-1 and TRBV20-1 included, roughly five TRBV segments were more frequent in patients than in controls.

These receptors' targets are unknown. The sequenced material came from blood. The receptors here all came from a girl aged 5-17 years with multiple sclerosis.

V usage is TRBV5-1 and J usage is TRBJ1-1, with 7 bases identical to TRBD1. The CDR3 totals 15 residues. Germline V CDR1 and CDR2: SGHRS, YFSETQ. Germline trimming cut 5 bases from V and 0 bases from J; bases unmatched to any gene: 7. The CDR3 is CASRGAGGMNTEAFF. The CDR3 coding sequence is TGCGCCAGCAGAGGGGCAGGGGGTATGAACACTGAAGCTTTCTTT.

CDR3 coding DNA: TGCAGCGTTGCTCGAGTCGGTTACGAGCAGTACTTC. Protein: CSVARVGYEQYF. The genes are TRBV29-1 and TRBJ2-7; D unclear. Germline loops: CDR1 SQVTM, CDR2 ANQGSEA. Trimming left V 4 bases short and J 4 bases short, with 11 bases between. This CDR3 comprises 12 residues.

This clonotype was observed a few times. Here the CDR3 DNA reads TGTGCCAGCAGACCGACAGGGTCCCCATTCGACAATGAGCAGTTCTTC. This translates into CASRPTGSPFDNEQFF. This chain links TRBV6-5 with TRBJ2-1; 7 bases align to TRBD1. This CDR3 region has 16 residues. From germline, CDR1 is MNHEY and CDR2 SVGAGI. J was trimmed by 5 bases and V by 6 bases; bases with no gene match: 13.

The V and J genes are TRBV20-1 and TRBJ2-7, with D tentatively TRBD2 (6 bases). The DNA matches TRBJ2-5 better at its end, which makes the J call doubtful. From germline, CDR1 is DFQATT and CDR2 SNEGSKA (reference sequence). The CDR3 runs 14 residues. The CDR3 DNA is TGCAGTGCTAGAGCCGGGAGAGGAGGGGAGACCCAGTACTTC. This translates into CSARAGRGGETQYF.

This clonotype showed up just once. The chain joins TRBV28 to TRBJ2-2, with D unresolved. CDR3 size: 14 residues. Germline V CDR1 and CDR2: MDHEN, SYDVKM. The V end was cut by 0 bases, the J end by 3 bases, with 5 bases between. The CDR3 nucleotides read TGTGCCAGCAGTTTATGGGCAGACACCGGGGAGCTGTTTTTT. The encoded protein is CASSLWADTGELFF. The full variable domain, its missing parts supplied by reference TRBV28 and TRBJ2-2, is DVKVTQSSRYLVKRTGEKVFLECVQDMDHENMFWYRQDPGLGLRLIYFSYDVKMKEKGDIPEGYSVSREKKERFSLILESASTNQTSMYLCASSLWADTGELFFGEGSRLTVL.

The rearrangement joins TRBV20-1 to TRBJ2-3; possibly TRBD1 for D (5 bases). The germline V and J ends were trimmed by 2 bases and 2 bases, with 14 bases remaining between them. Looked up from germline, CDR1 is DFQATT and CDR2 is SNEGSKA (reference sequence). The CDR3 is made up of 15 amino acids. The CDR3 spells CSARRGGRFTDTQYF. The CDR3 DNA follows: TGCAGTGCTAGAAGGGGCGGAAGATTCACAGATACGCAGTATTTT.

The sample holds a few counts of this clonotype. V and J are TRBV5-5 and TRBJ2-7, with no clear D. Per the germline V gene, CDR1 is SGHKS and CDR2 is YYEKEE (reference sequence). V lost 7 bases and J lost 2, with 13 bases in between. This CDR3 has 13 amino acids. CDR3 bases: TGTGCCAGCGGATCCGACTCGGCCTACGAGCAGTACTTC. Translation gives CASGSDSAYEQYF.

The genes are TRBV27 and TRBJ2-7; no clear D gene. Per germline, CDR1 MNHEY and CDR2 SMNVEV (reference sequence). Trimming cost V 4 bases and J 2 bases, with 9 bases left between them. This CDR3 has 13 amino acids. In nucleotides, the CDR3 is TGTGCCAGCAGTTGGGGATCGGCCTACGAGCAGTACTTC. Translating it yields CASSWGSAYEQYF.

This clonotype occurred a few times. The V and J genes are TRBV7-3 and TRBJ2-1; 10 bases are a match to TRBD1. After removal of 4 bases from V and 2 bases from J, the junction contained 2 bases not matched to a gene. The CDR3 sequence is 15 residues long. Germline assignment: CDR1 SGHTA and CDR2 FQGTGA. CDR3 loop: CASSSTGGAYNEQFF. The CDR3 nucleotides are TGTGCCAGCAGCTCGACAGGGGGCGCCTACAATGAGCAGTTCTTC.

Concerning this clonotype itself: At one end the junction does not follow the germline gene, possibly because of a read error. The chain combines TRBV15 with TRBJ2-5; D is perhaps TRBD1 or TRBD2 (5 bases each). The length of the CDR3 is 15 residues. Looked up from germline, CDR1 is LNHNV and CDR2 is YYDKDF (reference sequence). This CDR3 is CATSRDPGPQEPQYF. The CDR3 DNA is TGTGCCACCAGCAGAGATCCGGGACCTCAAGAGCCCCAGTACTTC.

This clonotype was recorded once. This chain links TRBV20-1 with TRBJ2-4, with D unclear. The germline V and J ends were trimmed by 0 bases and 6 bases, with 15 bases remaining between them. CDR3 length: 15 residues. Germline CDR1 is DFQATT and CDR2 is SNEGSKA (reference sequence). The CDR3 region has the DNA TGCAGTGCTAGAGATCCACGGCGGCAGAGAAACATTCAGTACTTC. It is translated as CSARDPRRQRNIQYF.

This clonotype was observed a handful of times. This rearrangement joins TRBV14 to TRBJ1-6, with a tentative D call TRBD1 (5 bases). The germline V gene encodes CDR1 SGHDN and CDR2 FVKESK. The germline V and J ends were trimmed by 3 bases and 9 bases, with 12 bases remaining between them. The CDR3 is made up of 14 amino acids. The CDR3 DNA is TGTGCCAGCAGCCAGGGAGCGGGGGTTTCACCCCTCCACTTT. It specifies CASSQGAGVSPLHF.

The V gene is TRBV28, the J gene TRBJ2-1; TRBD1 or TRBD2 may be the D gene (5 bases each). Germline V lookup: CDR1 MDHEN, CDR2 SYDVKM. V lost 4 bases to trimming and J lost 11 bases, with 33 bases between them. The CDR3 consists of 19 residues. Here the CDR3 DNA reads TGTGCCAGCAGTTCAGCCAACCTCGACGATCCTGAGGGGAGTTTTCAGCAGTTCTTC. It translates to CASSSANLDDPEGSFQQFF.

This clonotype was detected only a few times. V usage is TRBV7-3 and J usage is TRBJ2-3; 10 positions agree with TRBD1. The CDR3 sequence is 13 residues long. The J segment lost 6 bases and the V segment lost 8 bases, leaving 5 bases of the junction unmatched. Germline CDR1 SGHTA, CDR2 FQGTGA. The CDR3 coding sequence is TGTGCCAGCGCCGGACAGGGGGAGGATACGCAGTATTTT. Amino acids: CASAGQGEDTQYF.

The V and J genes are TRBV5-1 and TRBJ2-3; 9 bases fit TRBD2. Trimming cost V 5 bases and J 4 bases; bases outside gene matches: 11. The CDR3 sequence is 16 residues long. Germline lookup yields CDR1 SGHRS and CDR2 YFSETQ. CDR3 sequence reads: CASSWGLAAEADTQYF. The CDR3 DNA reads as TGCGCCAGCAGTTGGGGACTAGCCGCCGAGGCAGATACGCAGTATTTT.

Only a few counts were recorded for this clonotype. The gene calls are TRBV5-4 and TRBJ2-7, with D tentatively TRBD1 (5 bases). V was trimmed by 0 bases and J by 0 bases, leaving 7 bases between them. Looked up from germline, CDR1 is SGHNT and CDR2 is YYREEE (reference sequence). The CDR3 is 14 amino acids. The DNA for the CDR3 is TGTGCCAGCAGCTTGGATCAGGGCTCCTACGAGCAGTACTTC. Protein product: CASSLDQGSYEQYF.

The table lists this clonotype with a few counts. The CDR3 nucleotides are TGTGCCAGCAGTCGTAGCGGTGCAACTAATGAAAAACTGTTTTTT. Translating it yields CASSRSGATNEKLFF. The chain links TRBV12-3 or TRBV12-4 to TRBJ1-4; D is undetermined. This CDR3 contains 15 residues. V gave up 5 bases and J gave up 0 bases, with 10 bases separating them.

The chain couples TRBV15 to TRBJ1-1; D uncertain. Trimming shortened V by 7 bases and J by 1 base, and 7 bases separated the two germline ends. The CDR3 is 12 residues long. Per germline, CDR1 LNHNV and CDR2 YYDKDF (reference sequence). CDR3: CATTAANTEAFF. CDR3 in DNA: TGTGCCACCACGGCGGCGAACACTGAAGCTTTCTTT.

V usage is TRBV12-3 or TRBV12-4 and J usage is TRBJ2-3, with a weak D call TRBD2 (5 bases). The CDR3 runs 13 residues. V was pared by 5 bases and J by 4 bases, with 10 bases between. The DNA for the CDR3 is TGTGCCAGCAGTCGGGGTAGCGCAGATACGCAGTATTTT. Amino acids: CASSRGSADTQYF.

The rearrangement joins TRBV7-6 to TRBJ2-1; possibly TRBD2 for D (7 bases). The CDR3 runs to 14 residues. The V end was cut by 2 bases, the J end by 7 bases, with 12 bases between. Germline CDR1 SGHVS, CDR2 FNYEAQ. CDR3 nucleotide sequence: TGTGCCAGCAGCTTAAAGGGAGGGGGGAATGAGCAGTTCTTC. This gives the protein CASSLKGGGNEQFF.

The gene calls are TRBV29-1 and TRBJ1-2, with D unclear. In germline, CDR1 is SQVTM, CDR2 ANQGSEA. The CDR3 totals 13 residues. Trimming took 6 bases from V and 1 from J, leaving 12 bases between them. The CDR3 region is CSVALRDNYGYTF. In DNA, the CDR3 is TGCAGCGTCGCTCTCCGGGATAACTATGGCTACACCTTC.

V gene TRBV7-9 combines with J gene TRBJ2-3; TRBD2 matches at 9 bases. CDR3 length equals 14 residues. The V gene's germline CDR1 is SEHNR and CDR2 FQNEAQ (reference sequence). V lost 5 bases to trimming and J lost 6 bases; unmatched junction nucleotides: 6. The CDR3 is CASSQIAGVDTQYF. The DNA of the CDR3 is TGTGCCAGCAGCCAGATAGCGGGAGTCGATACGCAGTATTTT.

This clonotype occurred a few times. The chain employs TRBV20-1 and TRBJ2-1; D is unresolved. Per the germline V gene, CDR1 is DFQATT and CDR2 is SNEGSKA (reference sequence). The V end lost 2 bases, the J end lost 9 bases, and 20 bases lay between the germline ends. The length of the CDR3 is 15 residues. In DNA, the CDR3 is TGCAGTGCTAGATCCGACTCTCTCTCCTTACTTGAGCAGTTCTTC. Translating it yields CSARSDSLSLLEQFF.

The chain joins TRBV7-2 to TRBJ1-6; 8 nucleotides align to TRBD1. Germline assignment: CDR1 SGHTA and CDR2 FQGNSA. With V trimmed by 5 bases and J by 4 bases, 4 bases remained unmatched. The CDR3 length is 15 residues. CDR3 amino acids: CASSETGEYNSPLHF. The CDR3 DNA reads TGTGCCAGCAGCGAGACAGGGGAATATAATTCACCCCTCCACTTT.

V gene TRBV9 combines with J gene TRBJ2-3, with 14 nucleotides matching TRBD2. V was clipped by 3 bases and J by 0 bases; unmatched bases: 6. CDR1 is SGDLS and CDR2 is YYNGEE in the germline V gene. The CDR3 sequence is 18 residues long. The CDR3 loop is CASSGGLAGEWSTDTQYF. DNA of the CDR3: TGTGCCAGCAGCGGGGGACTAGCGGGAGAATGGAGCACAGATACGCAGTATTTT.

V and J are TRBV12-5 and TRBJ2-7, with D uncertain. Trimming left V 5 bases short and J 0 bases short, with 8 bases between. Per the germline V gene, CDR1 is LGHNT and CDR2 is FRNRAP. The CDR3 covers 13 residues. The CDR3 region has the DNA TGTGCTAGTGGTCCAGAGAACTCCTACGAGCAGTACTTC. Translation gives CASGPENSYEQYF.

V usage is TRBV12-3 or TRBV12-4 and J usage is TRBJ2-4; 7 nucleotides agree with TRBD1. The CDR3 contains 12 residues. Trimming at V came to 6 bases and at J to 13 bases, leaving 9 bases not matched to a gene. The CDR3 DNA sequence: TGTGCCAGCAGACTACAGGGGTCGGAGCAGTACTTC. It yields the protein CASRLQGSEQYF.

CDR3 amino acids: CASSPAVGIWLQYF. The CDR3 nucleotides read TGTGCCAGCAGTCCCGCCGTGGGGATATGGTTGCAGTACTTC. The V call is TRBV6-5, the J call TRBJ2-4; D remains unclear. CDR1 and CDR2 from the germline V gene are MNHEY and SVGAGI. This CDR3 contains 14 residues. V was shortened by 5 bases and J by 13 bases, with 21 bases between the two germline ends.